This T cell receptor beta chain was sequenced in a study of T cells in Graves' hyperthyroidism and ophthalmopathy. Regarding the study as a whole: Appearing also in blood were most of the thyroid clonotypes expanded above 0.001.

What was amplified from RNA transcripts were TCR beta CDR3 regions. HTBI primers drove first-round RT-PCR of the TCR CDR3. TCRdb fed the multiplex PCR reads into MiXCR, producing one record per CDR3 protein. The table records hundreds of thousands of distinct CDR3 sequences, roughly 37% of them present only once. Patients counted as stable if ophthalmopathy did not develop within 18 months. Trimming pared 6 bases from V and 7 bases from J, leaving 13 bases between. This CDR3 region has 14 residues. CDR1 and CDR2 from the germline V gene are SEHNR and FQNEAQ (reference sequence). This clonotype was counted ten times or more. Its cognate antigen is unknown.

The specimen was blood. The chain joins TRBV7-9 to TRBJ1-6; D is ambiguous. The TCR comes from a man aged 18 to 29 with Graves' hyperthyroidism. The DNA of the CDR3 is TGTGCCAGCAGTTCCGGCCCGGAGAATTCACCCCTCCACTTT. Protein sequence: CASSSGPENSPLHF.